This record looks at one T cell receptor beta chain sequence and its context. The CDR3 has 15 amino acids. The V and J ends lost 5 bases and 2 bases, in that order; junction bases with no gene match: 8. From germline, CDR1 is MDHEN and CDR2 SYDVKM. This sample is drawn from a study of cytomegalovirus exposure and HLA in healthy donors. Repertoires were generated with immunoSEQ multiplex PCR, while TCRdb's copy carries only in-frame clones and drops some. The sample consists of over 150,000 clones, more than 80% of them appearing once. The sample consisted of PBMCs. The receptor comes from a young woman in good health and CMV-seropositive. The V gene is TRBV28, the J gene TRBJ2-7; 8 nucleotides agree with TRBD1. In DNA form, the CDR3 reads TGTGCCAGCAGTACTGACAGGGGACTCACCTACGAGCAGTACTTC. Residues: CASSTDRGLTYEQYF. The full variable domain, with the rest looked up from reference TRBV28 and TRBJ2-7, is DVKVTQSSRYLVKRTGEKVFLECVQDMDHENMFWYRQDPGLGLRLIYFSYDVKMKEKGDIPEGYSVSREKKERFSLILESASTNQTSMYLCASSTDRGLTYEQYFGPGTRLTVT.